Listed here is a single T cell receptor (beta chain). Its antigen is unknown. Looked up from germline, CDR1 is LNHDA and CDR2 is SQIVND (reference sequence). V dropped 5 bases and J dropped 0; count of bases not matched to a gene: 8. The CDR3 loop spans 17 amino acids. The sample belongs to a study of cytomegalovirus exposure and HLA in healthy donors. The PCR ran on 60 Vbeta and 13 Jbeta primers. TCRdb's table, derived via immunoSEQ multiplex PCR, lists solely in-frame clones and lacks some. The specimen's table records 110,000 to 150,000 clones. The donors gave bone marrow, and they were healthy. Broader study findings: For TCR beta chains, V- and J-gene trimming was later linked to a missense DCLRE1C variant. For cytomegalovirus status, the classifier reportedly gave diagnoses with high specificity and sensitivity.

The sequenced material came from PBMCs. The sequence came from a man aged 40-50 years in good health and CMV-seronegative. The gene calls are TRBV19 and TRBJ1-1; the match to TRBD1 covers 11 bases. DNA for the CDR3: TGTGCCAGTAGTGCGGGACAGGGGGTAGGGATGAACACTGAAGCTTTCTTT. Translating gives CASSAGQGVGMNTEAFF.